This T cell receptor beta chain originates from a study of T-cell reconstitution after alpha-beta-depleted transplantation in children. Note on this clonotype: Its antigen is as yet unknown.

Preparation of the TCRbeta library used unique molecular identifiers. TCRdb reanalysed the PCR reads using MiXCR and keeps one entry per CDR3 protein. The repertoire holds 200,000 to 250,000 distinct CDR3 sequences, around 8.4% seen once, with roughly a third in the top ten. General study findings and limits: At one year after transplant, newly produced T cells mostly accounted for T-cell counts and diversity.

V was cut by 8 bases and J by 9 bases, with 14 bases left in between. Germline lookup yields CDR1 SGHTA and CDR2 FQGTGA. The CDR3 sequence is 13 residues long. The receptor was isolated from a male patient between 2 and 10 years old who had a stem cell transplant for acute myeloid leukemia, so the T cells may come from the graft donor. V gene TRBV7-3 combines with J gene TRBJ2-6; D might be TRBD1 or TRBD2, each matching 6 bases. The source material was PBMCs, mostly from graft donor cells, sampled 360 days after TCRalphabeta/CD19-depleted stem cell transplant. The CDR3 spells CASAQGGNNVLTF. CDR3 nucleotides: TGTGCCAGCGCCCAAGGGGGGAACAACGTCCTGACTTTC.